These 2 T cell receptor beta chains came from one sample sequenced in a study of vaccination and CD4 T cells after COVID-19 (dated by TCRdb to the early 2020s). Library method: PCR. These reads were obtained on an Illumina iSeq 100. At the Johns Hopkins FTIC core, DNA from the cultured CD4+ T cells underwent TCR sequencing with the Oncomine TCR Beta short-read assay. TCRdb passed the public sequencing reads through fastp at Q25 and MiXCR, retaining productive beta sequences. Entries are consolidated by CDR3 protein sequence, retaining the most common genes and DNA. Across this sample there are some 13,000 distinct CDR3 sequences, with about a third seen only once. The ten top clones hold around an eighth of the sample. In light of the paper, this sample's treatment or condition label describes: approximately 9-day PBMC culture with coronavirus spike peptide pools or control peptides (ViraFEST assay).

These receptors are not linked to any known antigen. The sequenced material came from CD4+ T cells from blood, cultured in vitro. These receptors originate from a human donor who had recovered from COVID-19.

The chain employs TRBV10-3 and TRBJ1-2, with D perhaps TRBD1 (5 bases). Trimming took 0 bases from V and 2 from J, leaving 13 bases between them. Germline V gives CDR1 ENHRY, CDR2 SYGVKD. CDR3 length: 16 amino acids. CDR3 coding DNA: TGTGCCATCAGTGAGTCCGGGGCAGGCGGGAACTATGGCTACACCTTC. As protein: CAISESGAGGNYGYTF.

Relative to its sample, this clonotype is medium-sized. The CDR3 DNA is TGCAGTGGGGGAGAGGGCACAGATACGCAGTATTTT. It is translated as CSGGEGTDTQYF. The rearrangement links TRBV20-1 to TRBJ2-3; D perhaps matches TRBD2 (5 bases). V was trimmed by 7 bases and J by 1 base, leaving 9 bases between them. This CDR3 region has 12 residues. The V gene's germline CDR1 is DFQATT and CDR2 SNEGSKA (reference sequence).